This record looks at one T cell receptor beta chain sequence and its context. Its antigen is not yet known. Nothing much larger sits one base from this clone, and base qualities are not available. This entry is derived from a study of cytomegalovirus exposure and HLA in healthy donors (dated by TCRdb to about 2017). Regarding the study in general: According to an earlier analysis of 450 to 650 of the donors, some 180 million T cells yielded roughly 110 million unique TCR beta sequences and 276 Gb of sequence data. An early release that covered roughly 600 HLA-typed donors contained approximately 300 gigabases of sequencing data and about 93 million unique TCR sequences. Of the roughly 400 genotyped donors, more than 75% were placed in the genetic ancestry cluster associated with self-reported Caucasian donors. The study aimed to test whether cataloging public T cell receptors could reveal signatures of past pathogen exposure. Using immunosequencing, the study profiled T cell repertoires from 640 or so subjects and related those repertoires to cytomegalovirus serostatus. Along with the approximately 700-subject first cohort, a separate validation cohort of over a hundred different subjects was used. To predict cytomegalovirus infection status, the study combined high-throughput TCR immunosequencing, statistical association of individual TCRs with disease status, and machine learning. To study patterns of TCR occurrence, a later analysis re-analyzed previously published TCR beta repertoires from more than 550 donors and added high-resolution HLA genotyping. The later analysis used no new phenotypic data to find candidate immune exposures, relying instead on TCR beta sequences and their occurrence across donors. An earlier analysis of 587 of the donors applied high-throughput TCR beta sequencing to assess whether each TCR beta V gene segment acted as functional or pseudogenic. Donor age, sex, ethnicity and CMV serostatus were collected together with the repertoire data. A later genetic analysis took genome-wide SNP genotypes for about 55% of the 666 donors and used that subset as a discovery cohort. All discovery cohort repertoires had been generated using a single sequencing platform. HLA typing included class I and class II loci at four-digit resolution. The number of donors typed differed by locus, with about 629-630 for A, B, C, DRB1 and DQB1, about 500 for DQA1, some 570 for DPA1, and around 430 for DPB1. A handful of DR-DQ haplotypes were handled as single units for association and clustering because linkage in the cohort was strong. Among roughly 400 genotyped donors of the cohort, an average of roughly 230,000 unique TCR beta nucleotide sequences was sequenced per donor, of which 15% to 20% were non-productive.

Results and caveats for the whole study, not just this receptor: Because HLA typing was unavailable for some donors at each locus, only the typed subset was used in association tests. According to a later analysis, TCR association rates differed among HLA loci, with DRB1 alleles showing the most associated TCRs and HLA-C alleles showing the fewest. A later analysis found that HLA-associated TCR beta chains were more clonally expanded and had lower generation probabilities than equally common non-associated chains. Across donors, most TCR sequences were observed very rarely, whereas some public TCRs were present in many individuals. A total of 164 TCR beta chains were listed by the study as associated with cytomegalovirus. In vitro tests confirmed that a few of the cytomegalovirus-associated TCR beta chains recognize cytomegalovirus antigens. This cohort had only TCR beta chains sequenced, and the lack of alpha or paired-chain data limited which features could be detected. An earlier analysis of some 590 of the donors showed that most TCR beta V segments appeared in productive rearrangements either about 87% or about 30% of the time, which broadly matched IMGT annotations. Because the 87-base-pair reads could not distinguish some IMGT-functional V segments, including TRBV6-2 and TRBV6-3, those segments were excluded. A later analysis associated roughly 17,000 TCR beta sequences with specific HLA alleles at a false discovery rate of 0.05. In a later analysis, most CMV-associated TCR beta chains were found to appear HLA-restricted, with HLA associations seemingly driven largely by CMV exposure. Strong co-occurrence of HLA alleles, especially DR and DQ, made assigning TCR associations to individual alleles difficult. A group of highly shared sequence variants was considered likely to be a technical artifact of the sequencing pipeline. The classifier was reported to diagnose cytomegalovirus status with high specificity and sensitivity in both the original cohort and the validation cohort. Correlated functional status among segregating V segments might reflect linkage disequilibrium, but an unknown experimental factor could not be ruled out. In a later analysis, several top co-occurrence clusters were reported to appear linked to parvovirus B19, influenza, CMV and Epstein-Barr virus. The earlier analysis of 450 to 700 of the donors excluded over 15 rarely observed V segments, including chromosome 9 orphons, because counts were too low. V-gene and J-gene trimming of TCR beta chains was associated with a missense DCLRE1C variant in a later genetic analysis, and the association was replicated in an independent cohort. Compared with the approximately 600-donor mean, donors in an Asian-associated ancestry cluster had fewer N-insertions in productive TCRs, according to a later genetic analysis. A further reported finding was that TCR beta sequences accurately predicted the HLA-A and HLA-B alleles for most subjects in the first cohort. CMV serostatus was the only immune exposure information available for the cohort. The authors suggested that the approach could potentially be extended to other disease states and immunological phenotypes. Roughly uniform sequencing depth across donors was assumed in presence/absence analyses, although this assumption may not hold.

CDR1 and CDR2 were assigned from the germline V gene as SGHDT and YYEEEE. From cysteine to phenylalanine, the CDR3 is 14 amino acids long. Only the CDR3 part of the read is kept: 42 bases, read in frame from the first base. Trimming accounts for 2 bases at V and 0 bases at J, while the number of junction bases matched to no gene is 1. Library preparation employed the immunoSEQ multiplex PCR assay. The multiplex PCR relied on a mix of 60 forward primers for TCR Vbeta segments and 13 reverse primers for TCR Jbeta segments. A multiplex PCR assay on genomic DNA amplified the CDR3 region of rearranged TCR beta genes. The amplified TCR beta libraries were sequenced on the Illumina HiSeq System as 87-base-pair reads. In the source study's methods: A later analysis tallied tens of millions of unique TCR beta chains across the 550 to 850 repertoires, and approximately 11 million of those chains were shared by two or more donors. Raw reads were error-corrected and collapsed into unique sequences with a nearest-neighbor algorithm that merged closely related sequences to remove PCR and sequencing errors. To assign V, D and J gene segments, CDR3 sequences were aligned to IMGT reference sequences. For a sequence to be retained, a match of at least six nucleotides to both a V gene segment and a J gene segment was required. Rearrangements were called productive when the CDR3 lacked stop codons and stayed in frame with V and J; all others were non-productive. CDR3 was defined by IMGT convention, running from the second conserved V-encoded cysteine to the conserved J-encoded phenylalanine. In an earlier analysis of approximately 590 of the donors, sequences lacking an unambiguous match to a single V gene segment were excluded. In an earlier analysis of around 590 of the donors, a V segment was called functional when productive rearrangements were above 56.7%, and segregating when the standard deviation between donors exceeded 5%. A statistical classification framework was built for diagnosing cytomegalovirus status from the catalog of TCR beta chain sequences. V and J gene assignment, in a later analysis, came from comparing TCR nucleotide sequences with IMGT/GENE-DB human TR gene sequences. A later analysis assigned CDR3 sequences and most-parsimonious VDJ recombination scenarios with the TCRdist pipeline. A later analysis defined each TCR beta chain by its CDR3 amino acid sequence plus V-gene family, and excluded reads lacking a unique V-gene family. To address suspected cross-contamination and a sequencing artifact, a later analysis removed over 500 highly shared, low-generation-probability nucleotide sequences. In a later analysis, a clonal expansion index was calculated for each public chain from normalized within-repertoire ranks of inferred template counts. A later analysis computed generation probabilities with a VDJ recombination model fitted to out-of-frame rearrangements, and checked the results against IGoR. A later analysis scored TCR-TCR, TCR-HLA and TCR-CMV co-occurrence with hypergeometric tests, applying a repertoire-size bias correction to TCR pairs. In a later analysis, false discovery rates were estimated by permuting HLA or CMV assignments 20 times. In a later analysis, co-occurring TCRs were grouped with DBSCAN, and TCRdist sequence similarity was added when clustering was performed within HLA-allele-positive subsets. Repertoires with fewer than 30,000 or more than 120,000 public chains, plus five repertoires with anomalous nucleotide sharing, were excluded from co-occurrence clustering. TCRdb's version of the immuneACCESS table is confined to in-frame rearrangements and falls short of the full clone set. An unresolved V gene accounts for under half of the shortfall where checked; the remainder is of unknown origin. That table is the source of V, J and clone size, and D and trimming were worked out from the DNA. A total of approximately 160,000 clones appear in this sample, 82% of them only once. The ten most abundant clones make up more than 1.3% of the sample.

The cohort was made up of under 800 healthy bone marrow donors. Cohort members were all nominally healthy when sampled, although unrecorded immune exposures were likely present. The donor was CMV seropositive and was included in the group of 290 or so seropositive cohort members. A peripheral blood sample was collected from each donor, and TCR beta sequencing was performed on peripheral blood mononuclear cells. Genomic DNA was extracted from the blood cell samples with the Qiagen DNeasy Blood Extraction Kit. The specimen was PBMCs. The TCR originated in a girl aged 10 to 17 in good health and CMV-seropositive. The chain is encoded by TRBV5-6 joined to TRBJ2-7; TRBD2 aligns with 8 central bases. The CDR3 region has the sequence CASSLLAASYEQYF. The bases are TGTGCCAGCAGCTTACTAGCGGCCTCCTACGAGCAGTACTTC.